This is a list of T cell receptor beta chains from one sample in a study of CD8 T cells in Susac syndrome. TCRdb called the immunoSEQ multiplex PCR reads again in MiXCR, with one record for every CDR3 protein. Found here are 95,000 to 150,000 distinct CDR3 sequences, around 94% of them singletons; the top ten hold less than 0.3%. Material for sequencing was CD8+ T cells from PBMCs. The receptor set was obtained from a human donor with Susac syndrome. CDR3s include the opening cysteine and the closing phenylalanine or tryptophan. D genes are given only for firm matches.

J: TRBJ1-5
D: TRBD1
V: TRBV7-2
DNA: TGTGCCAGCAGCTTAAAATCGGGACCGGGACAGGGCAATCAGCCCCAGCATTTT
CDR3: CASSLKSGPGQGNQPQHF

J: TRBJ1-1
D: TRBD1
V: TRBV27
DNA: TGTGCCAGCAGTCAGACAGGGGGGAACAGTGAAGCTTTCTTT
CDR3: CASSQTGGNSEAFF

J: TRBJ1-5
D: -
V: TRBV7-8
DNA: TGTGCCAGCAGCAGTACACAGGGTAGCAATCAGCCCCAGCATTTT
CDR3: CASSSTQGSNQPQHF

J: TRBJ2-7
D: -
V: TRBV5-6
DNA: TGTGCCAGCAGCTTAGGGGCGAGAGCTCCCTACGAGCAGTACTTC
CDR3: CASSLGARAPYEQYF

J: TRBJ1-2
D: -
V: TRBV7-6
DNA: TGTGCCAGCACCCAAACCCCGGGGAGCAACTATGGCTACACCTTC
CDR3: CASTQTPGSNYGYTF

J: TRBJ2-7
D: TRBD1
V: TRBV30
DNA: TGTGCCTGGAGTGCTTTGGGACAGGGAAACGAGCAGTACTTC
CDR3: CAWSALGQGNEQYF

J: TRBJ1-5
D: TRBD1
V: TRBV4-1
DNA: TGCGCCAGCAGCCAATGGAGTCCGGGACAGGTTTATCAGCCCCAGCATTTT
CDR3: CASSQWSPGQVYQPQHF

J: TRBJ2-6
D: TRBD1
V: TRBV9
DNA: TGTGCCAGCAGCCCTCCAACAAGACAGGGGGCCCCCAGGAAAGCTGGGGCCAACGTCCTGACTTTC
CDR3: CASSPPTRQGAPRKAGANVLTF

J: TRBJ1-5
D: -
V: TRBV12-5
DNA: TGTGCTAGTGGTTTGGACCCCGGGGAGAGGGACAATCAGCCCCAGCATTTT
CDR3: CASGLDPGERDNQPQHF

J: TRBJ2-7
D: -
V: TRBV2
DNA: TGTGCCAGCAATACACCCTCCTACGAGCAGTACTTC
CDR3: CASNTPSYEQYF

J: TRBJ2-5
D: -
V: TRBV7-9
DNA: TGTGCCAGCAGCCCGGACCAAGAGACCCAGTACTTC
CDR3: CASSPDQETQYF

J: TRBJ2-7
D: -
V: TRBV15
DNA: TGTGCCACCAGCAGAATCGTAACCCGGGACTTCCTGGTGGAGCAGTACTTC
CDR3: CATSRIVTRDFLVEQYF

J: TRBJ2-5
D: -
V: TRBV6-6
DNA: TGTGCCAGCATGGGTGGGCCGGAGACCCAGTACTTC
CDR3: CASMGGPETQYF

J: TRBJ2-3
D: TRBD2
V: TRBV20-1
DNA: TGCAGTGCTAGAGTGGCTAGCGGATCGGTGGATACGCAGTATTTT
CDR3: CSARVASGSVDTQYF

J: TRBJ2-3
D: -
V: TRBV10-3
DNA: TGTGCCATCAGTGAGGGTTACCTCACAGATACGCAGTATTTT
CDR3: CAISEGYLTDTQYF

J: TRBJ1-2
D: -
V: TRBV25-1
DNA: TGTGCCAGCAGTGAATGGGGTCAAATCGGCTACACCTTC
CDR3: CASSEWGQIGYTF